This record concerns one TCR beta chain sequence. The age range of participants was roughly 18 to 90 years, with residence in about two dozen US areas. Germline V gene sequence: CDR1 LNHDA, CDR2 SQIVND (reference sequence). This CDR3 spans 14 amino acids. V was clipped by 5 bases and J by 5 bases; unmatched bases: 4. The data stem from a study of blood T cell repertoires in COVID-19. For the study at large: Material from acute and convalescent COVID-19 was sourced from the United States, Italy and Spain.

This table comes from immunoSEQ multiplex PCR, and its TCRdb copy is limited to in-frame clones, with some not included. The data show 150,000 to 200,000 clones, 80% to 85% seen once. The rearrangement joins TRBV19 to TRBJ2-2; TRBD2 aligns across 8 bases. The TCR comes from a man in his forties or fifties who had recovered from COVID-19. Sequencing was carried out using PBMCs or T cells enriched from blood (not recorded which). This CDR3 is CASSLIAGTGELFF. The CDR3 region has the DNA TGTGCCAGTAGTTTAATAGCGGGGACCGGGGAGCTGTTTTTT.